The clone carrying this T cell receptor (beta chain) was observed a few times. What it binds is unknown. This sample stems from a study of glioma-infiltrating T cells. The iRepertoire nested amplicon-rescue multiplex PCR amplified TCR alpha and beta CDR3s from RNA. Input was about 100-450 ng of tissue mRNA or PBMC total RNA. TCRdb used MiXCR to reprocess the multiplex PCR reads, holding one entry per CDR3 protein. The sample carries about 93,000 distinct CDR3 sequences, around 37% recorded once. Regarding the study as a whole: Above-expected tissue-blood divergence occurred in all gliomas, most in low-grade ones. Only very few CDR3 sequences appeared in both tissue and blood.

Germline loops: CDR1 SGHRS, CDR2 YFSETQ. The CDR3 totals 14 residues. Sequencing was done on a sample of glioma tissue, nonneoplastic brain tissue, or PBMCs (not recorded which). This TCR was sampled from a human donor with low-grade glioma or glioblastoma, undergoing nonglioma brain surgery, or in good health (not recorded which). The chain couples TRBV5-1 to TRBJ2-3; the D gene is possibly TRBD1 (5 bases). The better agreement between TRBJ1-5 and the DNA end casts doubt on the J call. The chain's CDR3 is CASSAGTSTDTQHF. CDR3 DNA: TGCGCCAGCAGCGCCGGGACTAGCACAGATACGCAGCATTTT.